This T cell receptor beta chain derives from a study of Graves' ophthalmopathy and Graves' hyperthyroidism. As the template, RNA transcripts were used to amplify TCR beta CDR3 regions. HTBI primers served in a first-round RT-PCR, which a second-round multiplex PCR followed. TCRdb re-analysed the multiplex PCR reads in MiXCR, keeping a single row per CDR3 protein. This table holds about 1.2 million distinct CDR3 sequences, 35% to 45% found once. Study-wide results and caveats: A classifier, a 13-signature model, separated ophthalmopathy from stable hyperthyroidism with more than 85% sensitivity and approximately 80% specificity. Appearing in blood as well were most expanded thyroid clonotypes above 0.001 frequency.

Among the exclusions were patients with other autoimmune diseases, uncontrolled infections, pregnancy or lactation. V gave up 6 bases and J gave up 5 bases, with 14 bases separating them. In germline, CDR1 is MGHRA, CDR2 YSYEKL. The CDR3 is made up of 15 amino acids. A remark on this clonotype: The antigen is unknown.

The specimen was peripheral blood or thyroid tissue (not recorded which). The sequence came from an adult man with Graves' hyperthyroidism. The rearrangement uses TRBV4-1 and TRBJ1-6; a weak D match, TRBD1 (6 bases). CDR3 sequence (DNA): TGCGCCAGCAGAAACAGGGAGGGCGATAATTCACCCCTCCACTTT. Its translation is CASRNREGDNSPLHF.